This TCR beta chain originates from a study of T cells in Graves' hyperthyroidism and ophthalmopathy. Study results and limitations: Using 13 V-J features, a model discriminated ophthalmopathy from stable hyperthyroidism.

Researchers barred patients who had uncontrolled infection, other autoimmune disease, pregnancy or lactation. RNA transcripts provided the source from which TCR beta CDR3 regions were amplified. The HTBI primer set was used in a first-round RT-PCR of the TCR CDR3. One entry per CDR3 protein, called by TCRdb with MiXCR from the multiplex PCR reads. The sample holds under 400,000 distinct CDR3 sequences, more than 20% seen once. This clonotype was seen only a few times. Antigen unknown. The sequence was obtained from a man over 45 with Graves' hyperthyroidism. Specimen: blood.

The CDR3 loop reads CSARDHGQGGQPQHF. CDR3 DNA sequence: TGCAGTGCTAGAGACCACGGACAGGGTGGTCAGCCCCAGCATTTT. The J gene is TRBJ1-5, the V gene TRBV20-1, with 8 bases lining up with TRBD1. Germline loops: CDR1 DFQATT, CDR2 SNEGSKA (reference sequence). After removal of 0 bases from V and 6 bases from J, the junction contained 7 bases not matched to a gene. The CDR3 contains 15 residues.